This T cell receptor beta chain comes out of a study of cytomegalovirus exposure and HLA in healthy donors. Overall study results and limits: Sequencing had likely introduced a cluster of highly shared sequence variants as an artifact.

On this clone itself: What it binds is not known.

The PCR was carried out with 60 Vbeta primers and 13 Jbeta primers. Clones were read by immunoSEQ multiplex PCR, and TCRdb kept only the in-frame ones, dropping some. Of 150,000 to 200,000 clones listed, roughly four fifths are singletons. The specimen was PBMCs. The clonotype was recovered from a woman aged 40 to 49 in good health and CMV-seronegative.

The CDR3: CASSPRTGDSYNEQFF. CDR3 bases: TGTGCCAGCAGCCCTCGGACAGGGGACTCCTACAATGAGCAGTTCTTC. This chain links TRBV7-6 with TRBJ2-1, with 9 positions matching TRBD1. The CDR3 contains 16 residues. Germline V gives CDR1 SGHVS, CDR2 FNYEAQ. The V and J ends lost 5 bases and 0 bases, in that order; junction bases with no gene match: 5. Complete variable domain (other parts from reference TRBV7-6 and TRBJ2-1): GAGVSQSPRYKVTKRGQDVALRCDPISGHVSLYWYRQALGQGPEFLTYFNYEAQQDKSGLPNDRFSAERPEGSISTLTIQRTEQRDSAMYRCASSPRTGDSYNEQFFGPGTRLTVL.